A selection of T cell receptor beta chains follows, all from one sample in a study of T cells expressing NK-cell markers. TCRdb reprocessed the 5' RACE reads and stores each CDR3 protein as one record, lacking DNA. The repertoire table contains 150,000 or so distinct CDR3 sequences. What was sequenced was blood T cells: a sorted CD56 or NKG2C T cell subset, CD4+ or CD8+ T cells, or bulk PBMC T cells (not recorded which). These TCRs come from a woman between 18 and 69 years old in good health. The CDR3 runs from the conserved cysteine through the conserved F or W.

j_gene: TRBJ2-5
v_gene: TRBV7-9
len: 12
CDR3aa: CASSLAGGAGYF

j_gene: TRBJ2-1
v_gene: TRBV10-3
len: 14
CDR3aa: CANSPGLSYNEQFF

j_gene: TRBJ2-1
v_gene: TRBV5-1
len: 15
CDR3aa: CASAKAGGSYNEQFF

j_gene: TRBJ2-7
v_gene: TRBV2
len: 13
CDR3aa: CAGTGDRDPEQYF

j_gene: TRBJ1-2
v_gene: TRBV18
len: 13
CDR3aa: CASSPGGNYGYTF

j_gene: TRBJ2-7
v_gene: TRBV27
len: 18
CDR3aa: CADQKQSGTGGALHEQYF

j_gene: TRBJ1-6
v_gene: TRBV12-3/TRBV12-4
len: 14
CDR3aa: CASSQTGITAPLHF

j_gene: TRBJ1-6
v_gene: TRBV6-1
len: 14
CDR3aa: CASRADTRNSPLHF

j_gene: TRBJ1-1
v_gene: TRBV25-1
len: 13
CDR3aa: CASSDDWGGLAFF

j_gene: TRBJ1-4
v_gene: TRBV3-1
len: 15
CDR3aa: CASSQDVTTNEKLFF

j_gene: TRBJ2-5
v_gene: TRBV29-1
len: 13
CDR3aa: CSVEARAQETQYF

j_gene: TRBJ2-1
v_gene: TRBV9
len: 17
CDR3aa: CASSEAGQGGIYNEQFF

j_gene: TRBJ2-1
v_gene: TRBV7-9
len: 15
CDR3aa: CASSPRDRGQREQFF

j_gene: TRBJ2-7
v_gene: TRBV4-2
len: 15
CDR3aa: CASSRGGDASYEQYF

j_gene: TRBJ2-3
v_gene: TRBV6-1
len: 13
CDR3aa: CASTGTGTDTQYF

j_gene: TRBJ2-2
v_gene: TRBV7-8
len: 15
CDR3aa: CASTRPGGVAGELFF

j_gene: TRBJ1-3
v_gene: TRBV6-6
len: 13
CDR3aa: CAIQGASGNTIYF

j_gene: TRBJ2-2
v_gene: TRBV7-8
len: 17
CDR3aa: CASSLGSGLKGAGELFF

j_gene: TRBJ1-2
v_gene: TRBV4-1
len: 16
CDR3aa: CASSQDPVLASYGYTF

j_gene: TRBJ1-2
v_gene: TRBV2
len: 15
CDR3aa: CASSEDRQAGYGYTF

j_gene: TRBJ2-5
v_gene: TRBV20-1
len: 13
CDR3aa: CSAKGRTQETQYF

j_gene: TRBJ1-1
v_gene: TRBV10-2
len: 14
CDR3aa: CASSPGQGNAEAFF

j_gene: TRBJ2-1
v_gene: TRBV20-1
len: 15
CDR3aa: CSALGLAGDNNEQFF

j_gene: TRBJ2-7
v_gene: TRBV5-6
len: 14
CDR3aa: CASSLSPGDYEQYF

j_gene: TRBJ2-1
v_gene: TRBV2
len: 16
CDR3aa: CASRPTGGVGLNEQFF

j_gene: TRBJ2-1
v_gene: TRBV27
len: 15
CDR3aa: CASSPTAASYNEQFF

j_gene: TRBJ2-7
v_gene: TRBV20-1
len: 16
CDR3aa: CSARDYKRGATYEQYF

j_gene: TRBJ1-2
v_gene: TRBV20-1
len: 16
CDR3aa: CSARQPNRGSNYGYTF

j_gene: TRBJ2-7
v_gene: TRBV12-3/TRBV12-4
len: 14
CDR3aa: CASSPSGRRVKQYF

j_gene: TRBJ1-1
v_gene: TRBV5-1
len: 15
CDR3aa: CASSSSTGGRTEAFF

j_gene: TRBJ2-5
v_gene: TRBV20-1
len: 13
CDR3aa: CSARETGTETQYF

j_gene: TRBJ2-5
v_gene: TRBV28
len: 18
CDR3aa: CASSLNFALTSGEETQYF

j_gene: TRBJ2-7
v_gene: TRBV20-1
len: 15
CDR3aa: CSARDRPGNNYEQYF

j_gene: TRBJ1-6
v_gene: TRBV2
len: 13
CDR3aa: CASRAGVNSPLHF

j_gene: TRBJ1-2
v_gene: TRBV14
len: 13
CDR3aa: CASSQDKNYGYTF

j_gene: TRBJ2-5
v_gene: TRBV6-1
len: 15
CDR3aa: CASQEVTGSGETQYF

j_gene: TRBJ2-7
v_gene: TRBV6-1
len: 18
CDR3aa: CASRARRGGRIHSYEQYF

j_gene: TRBJ1-1
v_gene: TRBV6-1
len: 14
CDR3aa: CASSEDPSDTEAFF

j_gene: TRBJ1-5
v_gene: TRBV9
len: 15
CDR3aa: CASSPTGQSNQPQHF

j_gene: TRBJ1-1
v_gene: TRBV19
len: 13
CDR3aa: CASSSGVGTEAFF

j_gene: TRBJ2-2
v_gene: TRBV28
len: 15
CDR3aa: CASSFGGLYPGELFF

j_gene: TRBJ1-2
v_gene: TRBV5-1
len: 15
CDR3aa: CASSLLPRQGYGYTF

j_gene: TRBJ2-2
v_gene: TRBV5-1
len: 16
CDR3aa: CASSLVLADYTGELFF

j_gene: TRBJ2-3
v_gene: TRBV6-1
len: 15
CDR3aa: CASTEGRGITDTQYF

j_gene: TRBJ1-6
v_gene: TRBV3-1
len: 14
CDR3aa: CASSQRDSGSPLHF

j_gene: TRBJ1-5
v_gene: TRBV5-1
len: 14
CDR3aa: CASLKGQGTQPQHF